The 27 T cell receptor beta chains given below trace back to one sample, sequenced in a study of Graves' ophthalmopathy and Graves' hyperthyroidism (dated by TCRdb to between 2018 and 2020). Sequencing relied on an Illumina HiSeq 2000. For repertoire sequencing, TCR beta CDR3 regions were amplified from RNA transcripts. HTBI primers and the Qiagen OneStep RT-PCR kit were used in a first-round RT-PCR, which was followed by a second-round multiplex PCR, size selection and purification. TCRdb redid the processing of the public reads, applying fastp at Q25 and MiXCR, and retained in-frame beta chains. Each entry is one CDR3 protein sequence, shown with its most common DNA and genes. This sample gives about 620,000 distinct CDR3 sequences in total; about 20% of them show up just once. The leading ten clones occupy approximately 7.7% of the sample. Sequencing used peripheral blood. All receptors come from a woman between 18 and 29 years old with stable Graves' hyperthyroidism. Some clones in this sample may be carry-over from other donors' samples. Donor details come from another sample of the same person, matched by shared clones.

Ten or more counts support this clonotype. V usage is TRBV11-2 and J usage is TRBJ1-1, with unresolved D. Germline V gene data show CDR1 as SGHAT and CDR2 as FQNNGV. The CDR3 contains 11 residues. V was clipped by 5 bases and J by 8 bases, with 9 bases between them. The CDR3 bases are TGTGCCAGCAGCCGACTAGGAGAAGCTTTCTTT. This encodes CASSRLGEAFF.

The sample holds many counts of this clonotype. The V call is TRBV6-1, the J call TRBJ1-2, with TRBD1 as a possible D gene (6 bases). Trimming left V 10 bases short and J 2 bases short, with 14 bases between. Germline V lookup: CDR1 MNHNS, CDR2 SASEGT. The CDR3 is 13 residues long. The CDR3 sequence is CATSTGPNYGYTF. The DNA of the CDR3 is TGTGCCACTTCGACAGGCCCGAACTATGGCTACACCTTC.

The J gene is TRBJ1-6, the V gene TRBV28; D is unclear. V lost 1 base and J lost 9, with 10 bases in between. There are 14 residues in the CDR3. Germline assignment: CDR1 MDHEN and CDR2 SYDVKM. CDR3: CASSLSGNGSPLHF. The CDR3 DNA is TGTGCCAGCAGTTTATCGGGTAACGGTTCACCCCTCCACTTT.

The chain carries TRBV3-1 and TRBJ1-5; D is uncertain. V was shortened by 0 bases and J by 9 bases, with 9 bases between the two germline ends. Per the germline V gene, CDR1 is LGHDT and CDR2 is YNNKEL (reference sequence). The CDR3 sequence is 13 residues long. DNA for the CDR3: TGTGCCAGCAGCCAAGATATCACGGGGCCCCAGCATTTT. It yields the protein CASSQDITGPQHF.

This clonotype has ten or more counts. The rearrangement uses TRBV27 and TRBJ1-5, with D hard to call. The V gene's germline CDR1 is MNHEY and CDR2 SMNVEV (reference sequence). This CDR3 contains 15 residues. With 6 bases removed from V and 0 bases from J, the gap between germline ends came to 12 bases. CDR3 amino acids: CASREWMRSNQPQHF. CDR3 in DNA: TGTGCCAGCAGGGAATGGATGCGTAGCAATCAGCCCCAGCATTTT.

There are many counts of this clonotype. The rearrangement uses TRBV12-3 or TRBV12-4 and TRBJ2-7; 7 nucleotides align to TRBD1. The CDR3 contains 13 residues. J gave up 0 bases and V 7 bases, and 3 bases lay outside the gene matches. The CDR3 region has the DNA TGTGCCAGCACCCCAGGGGGCTCCTACGAGCAGTACTTC. Protein: CASTPGGSYEQYF.

The V and J genes are TRBV12-3 or TRBV12-4 and TRBJ2-5; D may be TRBD1 or TRBD2 (7 bases each). V lost 5 bases, J lost 5 bases, and 12 bases lay in between. The CDR3 extends over 13 amino acids. The CDR3 region is CASSQGGGETQYF. CDR3 bases: TGTGCCAGCAGTCAGGGGGGGGGTGAGACCCAGTACTTC.

There are many counts of this clonotype. The rearrangement joins TRBV5-5 to TRBJ1-5, with a weak D call TRBD1 (5 bases). V dropped 0 bases and J dropped 3 bases, with 13 bases sitting between them. This CDR3 contains 16 residues. Germline CDR1 and CDR2: SGHKS and YYEKEE (reference sequence). The CDR3 DNA sequence: TGTGCCAGCAGCTTGGGGTCAGGGATCCCCAATCAGCCCCAGCATTTT. Its protein is CASSLGSGIPNQPQHF.

This clonotype appeared many times. The V gene is TRBV7-9, the J gene TRBJ2-7; D unclear. The CDR3 covers 16 residues. The ends were cut back, 4 bases at V and 0 bases at J, with 16 bases in the middle. Per germline, CDR1 SEHNR and CDR2 FQNEAQ (reference sequence). Written as DNA, the CDR3 is TGTGCCAGCAGCTCACCCCATGGGGTAACCTCCTACGAGCAGTACTTC. As protein: CASSSPHGVTSYEQYF.

This clonotype appeared once. CDR3 coding DNA: TGTGCCAGCAGCCAAGGCGGCGATGAAGCTTTCTTT. This translates into CASSQGGDEAFF. The genes are TRBV14 and TRBJ1-1, with D unclear. Germline V gene sequence: CDR1 SGHDN, CDR2 FVKESK. V lost 1 base and J 7 bases, leaving 7 bases between the germline ends. This CDR3 is built from 12 residues.

This clonotype was counted many times. CDR3 sequence reads: CASSPVRGGTGTNTGELFF. The CDR3 DNA sequence: TGTGCCAGCAGCCCGGTCCGTGGTGGAACAGGGACGAACACCGGGGAGCTGTTTTTT. This chain links TRBV4-2 with TRBJ2-2; TRBD1 is a possible D gene (6 bases). The CDR3 runs to 19 residues. V was shortened by 4 bases and J by 0 bases, with 21 bases between the two germline ends. Looked up from germline, CDR1 is LGHNA and CDR2 is YNFKEQ.

The chain couples TRBV7-8 to TRBJ2-2; D possibly corresponds to TRBD1 (6 bases). The germline V and J ends were trimmed by 1 base and 0 bases, with 12 bases remaining between them. Per germline, CDR1 SGHVS and CDR2 FQNEAQ. The CDR3 loop spans 17 amino acids. This CDR3 reads CASSLGYGGANTGELFF. For the CDR3, the DNA is TGTGCCAGCAGCTTAGGATATGGGGGCGCGAACACCGGGGAGCTGTTTTTT.

For this clonotype: The junction shows a germline mismatch at one end, possibly a read error. The chain is built from TRBV12-3 or TRBV12-4 and TRBJ1-2; unclear D gene. The CDR3 totals 14 residues. DNA for the CDR3: TGTGCCAGTAGTTTTACTCCTGGATTTTATGGCTACACCTTC. Amino acids: CASSFTPGFYGYTF.

In this sample, this clonotype turned up a few times. The chain links TRBV6-4 to TRBJ2-7; D gene ambiguous. The CDR3 extends over 13 amino acids. Germline CDR1 and CDR2: MRHNA and SNTAGT. Trimming stripped 5 bases from V and 3 bases from J, with 11 bases between. CDR3 DNA: TGTGCCAGCAGTTTAACCCCTAACTACGAGCAGTACTTC. Translated: CASSLTPNYEQYF.

The chain is built from TRBV6-1 and TRBJ2-7, with D possibly being TRBD1 (5 bases). The germline gives CDR1 MNHNS, CDR2 SASEGT. The V end was cut by 3 bases, the J end by 0 bases, with 12 bases between. CDR3 length equals 15 residues. CDR3 sequence (DNA): TGTGCCAGCAGTGACCAGGGATCAAGCTCCTACGAGCAGTACTTC. As protein: CASSDQGSSSYEQYF.

The V call is TRBV4-2, the J call TRBJ1-2; TRBD1 is a possible D gene (5 bases). The length of the CDR3 is 16 residues. The germline gives CDR1 LGHNA, CDR2 YNFKEQ. V lost 0 bases and J 4 bases, leaving 15 bases between the germline ends. The chain's CDR3 is CASSQEGTQSLYGYTF. In DNA, the CDR3 is TGTGCCAGCAGCCAAGAAGGGACGCAGTCCCTCTATGGCTACACCTTC.

This clonotype was counted many times. V and J are TRBV20-1 and TRBJ2-5; 8 nucleotides agree with TRBD2. CDR3 length: 16 residues. The ends lost 0 bases at V and 4 bases at J; junction bases unmatched: 10. Germline V gene sequence: CDR1 DFQATT, CDR2 SNEGSKA (reference sequence). CDR3 amino acids: CSARDRHRGGLETQYF. The CDR3 bases are TGCAGTGCTAGAGATCGACATCGGGGGGGCCTAGAGACCCAGTACTTC.

In nucleotides, the CDR3 is TGCAGTGCTAGAGGGAGGTCGAGGGACTGGGAGACCCAGTACTTC. Encoded protein: CSARGRSRDWETQYF. The chain joins TRBV20-1 to TRBJ2-5; tentative D call: TRBD2 (6 bases). The CDR3 length is 15 residues. Germline lookup yields CDR1 DFQATT and CDR2 SNEGSKA (reference sequence). The V gene lost 1 base and the J gene lost 5 bases, with 17 bases spanning the gap.

This clonotype was counted ten times or more. The V call is TRBV7-2, the J call TRBJ1-5, with D possibly TRBD1 on 6 matching bases. V lost 4 bases and J lost 6, with 16 bases in between. The CDR3 is 15 residues long. Germline V CDR1 and CDR2: SGHTA, FQGNSA. The CDR3 sequence: CASSYGTGISQPQHF. The DNA for the CDR3 is TGTGCCAGCAGCTACGGAACAGGGATTAGTCAGCCCCAGCATTTT.

This clonotype was observed many times. A much larger clone is a single base away; this may be a read error. V is TRBV6-1 and J is TRBJ1-1; no reliable D call. Germline V gene data show CDR1 as MNHNS and CDR2 as SASEGT. The CDR3 length is 13 residues. V lost 7 bases and J lost 3, with 12 bases in between. The CDR3 DNA reads as TGTGCCAGCAATGTCAGACTGGACACTGAAGCTTTCTTT. Translated: CASNVRLDTEAFF.

This clonotype came up many times. The rearrangement uses TRBV10-3 and TRBJ2-7; 7 positions match TRBD1. The CDR3 sequence is 14 residues long. CDR1 and CDR2 (germline): ENHRY, SYGVKD. Unmatched junction bases numbered 5, after V lost 4 bases and J lost 2 bases. The CDR3 DNA reads as TGTGCCATCAGTGGGGGGACAGCCGCCTACGAGCAGTACTTC. It specifies CAISGGTAAYEQYF.

There are many counts of this clonotype. The J gene is TRBJ1-1, the V gene TRBV6-1; no clear D. The CDR3 has 15 amino acids. CDR1 MNHNS and CDR2 SASEGT come from the germline V gene. V lost 1 base, J lost 0 bases, and 9 bases lay in between. The CDR3 nucleotides are TGTGCCAGCAGTGAAGGGGCAGTTCTGAACACTGAAGCTTTCTTT. Protein sequence: CASSEGAVLNTEAFF.

J is TRBJ1-2 and V is TRBV12-3 or TRBV12-4; TRBD1 aligns across 10 bases. V dropped 6 bases and J dropped 10; count of bases not matched to a gene: 8. CDR3 length: 13 amino acids. The CDR3 nucleotides are TGTGCCAGCAGGAGACCGGGACAGGGGCCCTACACCTTC. Amino acids: CASRRPGQGPYTF.

In its sample, this clonotype was seen many times. The rearrangement links TRBV20-1 to TRBJ2-7; 8 bases are shared with TRBD1. V was clipped by 4 bases and J by 6 bases; unmatched bases: 11. Germline V CDR1 and CDR2: DFQATT, SNEGSKA (reference sequence). The CDR3 is 14 amino acids. The CDR3 region is CSATTDRDVLEQYF. CDR3 coding DNA: TGCAGTGCTACCACGGACAGGGACGTTCTCGAGCAGTACTTC.

This clonotype was seen many times. This chain joins TRBV6-1 and TRBJ1-5; D remains unclear. This CDR3 comprises 17 residues. CDR1 MNHNS and CDR2 SASEGT come from the germline V gene. Trimming cost V 6 bases and J 1 base, with 19 bases left between them. The CDR3 DNA reads TGTGCCAGCAGCGATGAGGGTTACAAAGGGAGCAATCAGCCCCAGCATTTT. Translated: CASSDEGYKGSNQPQHF.

In its sample, this clonotype was seen many times. This chain uses TRBV11-2 with TRBJ1-5; TRBD1 matches at 8 bases. This CDR3 is 15 amino acids long. Germline CDR1 and CDR2: SGHAT and FQNNGV. V was clipped by 3 bases and J by 5 bases; unmatched bases: 6. Here the CDR3 reads CASSLFRGPDQPQHF. CDR3 bases: TGTGCCAGCAGCTTGTTCAGGGGGCCCGATCAGCCCCAGCATTTT.

In its sample, this clonotype was seen many times. The rearrangement uses TRBV12-3 or TRBV12-4 and TRBJ1-1; D unresolved. The CDR3 is 12 amino acids. Deletions cut 5 bases from V and 1 base from J, with 5 bases between. The CDR3 is CASSHKNTEAFF. As DNA, the CDR3 is TGTGCCAGCAGTCATAAGAACACTGAAGCTTTCTTT.